The 20 T cell receptor beta chains in this list originate from one sample, sequenced in a study of T cell repertoires in cytomegalovirus infection. Each CDR3 protein is one row after TCRdb ran MiXCR on the reads. There are fewer than 250,000 distinct CDR3 sequences in the sample; over 9% occur only once, and 1.5% to 2% lies in the top ten. Material: PBMCs. The receptors here all came from a human donor in good health (CMV status not recorded). Some clones in this sample may be carry-over from other donors' samples.

The sample holds many counts of this clonotype. The J gene is TRBJ1-5, the V gene TRBV11-2; D is perhaps TRBD1 (6 bases). The germline V gene encodes CDR1 SGHAT and CDR2 FQNNGV. The CDR3 is made up of 13 amino acids. Trimming removed 6 bases at V and 4 bases at J, with 10 bases between. The CDR3 spells CASSGGPNQPQHF. The DNA for the CDR3 is TGTGCCAGCAGTGGGGGGCCGAATCAGCCCCAGCATTTT.

There are many counts of this clonotype. This chain connects TRBV6-1 to TRBJ1-2; the D gene is possibly TRBD1 (5 bases). V dropped 11 bases and J dropped 6 bases, with 13 bases sitting between them. In germline, CDR1 is MNHNS, CDR2 SASEGT. This CDR3 has 11 amino acids. CDR3 sequence: CAASREDGYTF. The CDR3 nucleotides read TGTGCCGCATCCAGGGAGGATGGCTACACCTTC.

This clonotype was counted at least ten times. The V and J genes are TRBV7-3 and TRBJ2-3; D is ambiguous. From germline, CDR1 is SGHTA and CDR2 FQGTGA. Trimming removed 0 bases from V and 3 bases from J, with 7 bases in between. This CDR3 has 14 amino acids. Here the CDR3 reads CASSLTAVTDTQYF. The CDR3 bases are TGTGCCAGCAGCTTAACGGCGGTGACAGATACGCAGTATTTT.

This clonotype was observed many times. The chain couples TRBV6-1 to TRBJ1-6, with 8 bases fitting TRBD1. Per the germline V gene, CDR1 is MNHNS and CDR2 is SASEGT. The CDR3 length is 16 residues. Losses at the gene ends were 5 bases for V and 7 bases for J; bases not matched to a gene: 10. Written as DNA, the CDR3 is TGTGCCAGCAGTAAAGGCGGACAGGGTTGGAATTCACCCCTCCACTTT. Protein product: CASSKGGQGWNSPLHF.

In its sample, this clonotype was seen a few times. The rearrangement links TRBV7-2 to TRBJ2-3, with 7 nucleotides matching TRBD2. This CDR3 has 16 residues. Germline trimming cut 4 bases from V and 4 bases from J; bases unmatched to any gene: 11. Germline V gives CDR1 SGHTA, CDR2 FQGNSA. CDR3 DNA: TGTGCCAGCAGCTACGGGACTACCGTTTCCGCAGATACGCAGTATTTT. As protein: CASSYGTTVSADTQYF.

This clonotype turned up a few times. The V call is TRBV6-2 or TRBV6-3, the J call TRBJ1-2; unclear D gene. The CDR3 spans 13 residues. V lost 2 bases, J lost 8 bases, and 12 bases lay in between. Germline V CDR1 and CDR2: MNHEY, SVGEGT. In DNA, the CDR3 is TGTGCCAGCAGTTACGCAGCCCTCTCGGGCTACACCTTC. This codes for CASSYAALSGYTF.

Many counts were recorded for this clonotype. The chain links TRBV19 to TRBJ2-7, with 7 bases fitting TRBD1. Trimming cost V 8 bases and J 1 base; bases outside gene matches: 8. This CDR3 has 14 amino acids. The germline V gene has CDR1 LNHDA and CDR2 SQIVND (reference sequence). The CDR3 protein is CASGDRADSYEQYF. The CDR3 nucleotides are TGTGCCAGTGGGGACAGAGCTGATTCCTACGAGCAGTACTTC. The full variable domain, in which reference TRBV19 and TRBJ2-7 provide the parts outside the CDR3, is DGGITQSPKYLFRKEGQNVTLSCEQNLNHDAMYWYRQDPGQGLRLIYYSQIVNDFQKGDIAEGYSVSREKKESFPLTVTSAQKNPTAFYLCASGDRADSYEQYFGPGTRLTVT.

The rearrangement links TRBV29-1 to TRBJ2-7; tentatively, D is TRBD1 (5 bases). The CDR3 is made up of 12 amino acids. Germline assignment: CDR1 SQVTM and CDR2 ANQGSEA. V was cut by 7 bases and J by 6 bases, with 16 bases left in between. The CDR3 here is CSAMMGRVEQYF. CDR3 DNA: TGCAGCGCCATGATGGGGCGAGTCGAGCAGTACTTC.

This clonotype was recorded many times. The chain combines TRBV19 with TRBJ2-1; 10 positions agree with TRBD2. Per germline, CDR1 LNHDA and CDR2 SQIVND (reference sequence). Trimming removed 5 bases from V and 7 bases from J; junction bases left unmatched: 14. The length of the CDR3 is 17 residues. This chain's CDR3 is CASSPRGAGGPRNEQFF. In DNA, the CDR3 is TGTGCCAGTAGTCCCCGGGGAGCGGGAGGGCCAAGGAATGAGCAGTTCTTC. Full variable domain (outside the CDR3, taken from reference TRBV19 and TRBJ2-1): DGGITQSPKYLFRKEGQNVTLSCEQNLNHDAMYWYRQDPGQGLRLIYYSQIVNDFQKGDIAEGYSVSREKKESFPLTVTSAQKNPTAFYLCASSPRGAGGPRNEQFFGPGTRLTVL.

This chain uses TRBV14 with TRBJ2-1; D may be TRBD2 (5 bases). Trimming pared 0 bases from V and 5 bases from J, leaving 5 bases between. The CDR3 contains 13 residues. Germline V CDR1 and CDR2: SGHDN, FVKESK. CDR3 in amino acids: CASSQDSDNEQFF. The DNA for the CDR3 is TGTGCCAGCAGCCAAGATAGCGACAATGAGCAGTTCTTC. Full variable domain (remainder filled in from reference TRBV14 and TRBJ2-1): EAGVTQFPSHSVIEKGQTVTLRCDPISGHDNLYWYRRVMGKEIKFLLHFVKESKQDESGMPNNRFLAERTGGTYSTLKVQPAELEDSGVYFCASSQDSDNEQFFGPGTRLTVL.

Many counts were recorded for this clonotype. The rearrangement links TRBV28 to TRBJ1-1; unclear D gene. The germline V gene encodes CDR1 MDHEN and CDR2 SYDVKM. V lost 2 bases, J lost 6 bases, and 10 bases lay in between. CDR3 length: 13 amino acids. The CDR3 DNA sequence: TGTGCCAGCAGTTTACTTGAGCGCGCTGAAGCTTTCTTT. It is translated as CASSLLERAEAFF.

The V and J genes are TRBV29-1 and TRBJ2-5; 9 bases map to TRBD2. The trim removed 4 bases at V and 5 bases at J, leaving 8 bases unmatched. This CDR3 contains 14 residues. Germline V lookup: CDR1 SQVTM, CDR2 ANQGSEA. The CDR3 DNA follows: TGCAGCGTTGGGCGGGAGGGCGGGTCGGAGACCCAGTACTTC. Encoded protein: CSVGREGGSETQYF.

This clonotype showed up just a few times. The rearrangement uses TRBV30 and TRBJ1-1, with D perhaps TRBD1 (5 bases). Germline V gene sequence: CDR1 GTSNPN, CDR2 SVGIG (reference sequence). The CDR3 spans 12 residues. V was clipped by 5 bases and J by 5 bases, with 12 bases between them. For the CDR3, the DNA is TGTGCCTGGGGGGCCTCGAGGACTGAAGCTTTCTTT. Protein product: CAWGASRTEAFF.

The J gene is TRBJ2-7, the V gene TRBV7-2; unclear D gene. The CDR3 loop spans 15 amino acids. Trimming left V 1 base short and J 2 bases short, with 12 bases between. The germline CDR1 and CDR2 sequences are SGHTA and FQGNSA. CDR3 loop: CASSLGGLLTYEQYF. The DNA of the CDR3 is TGTGCCAGCAGCTTAGGCGGTCTCCTAACCTACGAGCAGTACTTC. The whole variable domain, remainder taken from reference TRBV7-2 and TRBJ2-7, is GAGVSQSPSNKVTEKGKDVELRCDPISGHTALYWYRQSLGQGLEFLIYFQGNSAPDKSGLPSDRFSAERTGGSVSTLTIQRTQQEDSAVYLCASSLGGLLTYEQYFGPGTRLTVT.

This clonotype came up many times. The V gene is TRBV6-1, the J gene TRBJ1-5; D uncertain. The CDR3 length is 13 residues. V dropped 3 bases and J dropped 5 bases, with 8 bases sitting between them. Germline loops: CDR1 MNHNS, CDR2 SASEGT. CDR3 amino acids: CASSDTGYQPQHF. The CDR3 DNA reads as TGTGCCAGCAGTGATACGGGATATCAGCCCCAGCATTTT.

This clonotype was recorded at least ten times. The rearrangement uses TRBV7-9 and TRBJ2-3; 13 bases line up with TRBD2. This CDR3 has 18 amino acids. After removal of 7 bases from V and 4 bases from J, the junction contained 14 bases not matched to a gene. CDR1 is SEHNR, CDR2 FQNEAQ, per germline (reference sequence). CDR3 sequence: CASIALPGLAGAADTQYF. Here the CDR3 DNA reads TGTGCCAGCATCGCTCTTCCCGGACTAGCGGGAGCAGCAGATACGCAGTATTTT.

This clonotype was seen at least ten times. This chain joins TRBV7-2 and TRBJ2-6; D gene unclear. This CDR3 is built from 14 residues. Trimming took 3 bases from V and 4 from J, leaving 7 bases between them. Germline CDR1 and CDR2: SGHTA and FQGNSA. DNA of the CDR3: TGTGCCAGCAGCTTTAAGTCGGGGGCCAACGTCCTGACTTTC. Translation gives CASSFKSGANVLTF.

At least ten counts were recorded for this clonotype. J is TRBJ2-3 and V is TRBV7-2; 9 nucleotides match TRBD1. V lost 5 bases and J lost 4; bases outside the gene matches: 7. The CDR3 spans 15 residues. CDR1 is SGHTA, CDR2 FQGNSA, per germline. This chain's CDR3 is CASSQTRQGADTQYF. The CDR3 region has the DNA TGTGCCAGCAGCCAAACCCGACAGGGGGCAGATACGCAGTATTTT.

Of note for this clonotype: A much bigger clone sits one base away, suggesting this may be a read error. The chain uses TRBV2 and TRBJ1-5; 9 nucleotides agree with TRBD1. The V gene end was trimmed by 1 base and the J gene end by 7 bases; junction bases not matched to a gene: 5. CDR1 is SNHLY and CDR2 is FYNNEI in the germline V gene. The CDR3 runs to 15 residues. In nucleotides, the CDR3 is TGTGCCAGCAGTGAAGAACAGGGGGCTCTGCAGCCCCAGCATTTT. Protein sequence: CASSEEQGALQPQHF.

A remark on this clonotype: Being one base from a much bigger clone, this may be a read error. The V call is TRBV19, the J call TRBJ1-5; D not resolved. The CDR3 extends over 13 amino acids. Trimming shortened V by 6 bases and J by 12 bases, and 18 bases separated the two germline ends. Germline V gives CDR1 LNHDA, CDR2 SQIVND (reference sequence). DNA for the CDR3: TGTGCCAGTAGCACCGATAGAAGAGAGCGCCAGCATTTT. This sequence encodes CASSTDRRERQHF.